These 10 T cell receptor beta chains came from one sample sequenced in a study of cytomegalovirus exposure and HLA in healthy donors. The PCR contained 60 Vbeta and 13 Jbeta primers. Produced via immunoSEQ multiplex PCR; TCRdb's table is partial and in-frame only. Of fewer than 150,000 clones in the sample, approximately 84% are singletons; the top ten hold under 0.3%. Sequences were obtained from PBMCs. Receptors originate from a man in his forties or fifties in good health and CMV-seronegative.

V gene TRBV7-8 combines with J gene TRBJ1-4; no clear D. Germline CDR1 and CDR2: SGHVS and FQNEAQ. The CDR3 has 15 residues. The germline V and J ends were trimmed by 1 base and 5 bases, with 11 bases remaining between them. CDR3 nucleotide sequence: TGTGCCAGCAGCTTAGAGGCAGGATGGAATGAAAAACTGTTTTTT. Amino acids: CASSLEAGWNEKLFF.

The gene calls are TRBV9 and TRBJ1-2, with 8 bases aligning to TRBD1. This CDR3 has 12 amino acids. Per the germline V gene, CDR1 is SGDLS and CDR2 is YYNGEE. Trimming at V came to 3 bases and at J to 6 bases, leaving 1 base not matched to a gene. The CDR3 loop is CASSGDRHGYTF. For the CDR3, the DNA is TGTGCCAGCAGCGGGGACAGGCATGGCTACACCTTC.

The V and J genes are TRBV19 and TRBJ1-1; maybe TRBD1 (5 bases). V was shortened by 4 bases and J by 5 bases, with 11 bases between the two germline ends. Germline V gives CDR1 LNHDA, CDR2 SQIVND (reference sequence). The CDR3 has 13 amino acids. The CDR3 coding sequence is TGTGCCAGTAGTAGGAGGAGGGGTACTGAAGCTTTCTTT. It translates to CASSRRRGTEAFF.

The chain is built from TRBV7-2 and TRBJ2-7; D is ambiguous. This CDR3 is 13 amino acids long. The V end lost 3 bases, the J end lost 6 bases, and 12 bases lay between the germline ends. Germline-derived CDR1 and CDR2 are SGHTA and FQGNSA. The CDR3: CASSLNSPGEQYF. CDR3 nucleotide sequence: TGTGCCAGCAGCTTGAATTCCCCGGGCGAGCAGTACTTC. The whole variable domain, filled in from reference TRBV7-2 and TRBJ2-7, reads GAGVSQSPSNKVTEKGKDVELRCDPISGHTALYWYRQSLGQGLEFLIYFQGNSAPDKSGLPSDRFSAERTGGSVSTLTIQRTQQEDSAVYLCASSLNSPGEQYFGPGTRLTVT.

V usage is TRBV5-1 and J usage is TRBJ2-3, with a possible D match to TRBD1 (6 bases). Germline V gives CDR1 SGHRS, CDR2 YFSETQ. Trimming pared 2 bases from V and 3 bases from J, leaving 10 bases between. The CDR3 spans 14 residues. Written as DNA, the CDR3 is TGCGCCAGCAGCTTTTTGCAGGGGACAGATACGCAGTATTTT. Amino acids: CASSFLQGTDTQYF.

V usage is TRBV19 and J usage is TRBJ1-1; 10 nucleotides align to TRBD1. The V gene end was trimmed by 6 bases and the J gene end by 7 bases; junction bases not matched to a gene: 5. Germline CDR1 reads LNHDA; CDR2 reads SQIVND (reference sequence). The CDR3 has 13 amino acids. The CDR3: CASRPTGGYEAFF. The DNA of the CDR3 is TGTGCCAGTAGACCGACAGGGGGCTATGAAGCTTTCTTT.

This clone was recorded a few times. V and J are TRBV28 and TRBJ1-4, with D perhaps TRBD1 (6 bases). V was trimmed by 5 bases and J by 2 bases, leaving 15 bases between them. The CDR3 extends over 16 amino acids. Germline loops: CDR1 MDHEN, CDR2 SYDVKM. The CDR3 here is CASSPNRAATNEKLFF. CDR3 DNA: TGTGCCAGCAGTCCGAACAGGGCCGCGACTAATGAAAAACTGTTTTTT.

Worth noting for this clone: One junction end does not reproduce the germline sequence, and a read error may be involved. This CDR3 is CSSSADAVPNSPLHF. CDR3 coding DNA: TGTTCCAGCAGCGCAGATGCGGTACCCAATTCACCCCTCCACTTT. The V gene is TRBV7-9, the J gene TRBJ1-6; no reliable D call. This CDR3 is built from 15 residues. Germline V gives CDR1 SEHNR, CDR2 FQNEAQ (reference sequence). Based on the CDR3 plus reference TRBV7-9 and TRBJ1-6, the full variable domain is DTGVSQNPRHKITKRGQNVTFRCDPISEHNRLYWYRQTLGQGPEFLTYFQNEAQLEKSRLLSDRFSAERPKGSFSTLEIQRTEQGDSAMYLCSSSADAVPNSPLHFGNGTRLTVT.

CDR3 DNA sequence: TGTGCCAGCAGCCGGAGCGGGGGGCCGGAGCTGTTTTTT. Translation gives CASSRSGGPELFF. The rearrangement uses TRBV7-3 and TRBJ2-2; 9 bases match TRBD2. CDR3 length: 13 residues. CDR1 is SGHTA and CDR2 is FQGTGA in the germline V gene. The J segment lost 10 bases and the V segment lost 5 bases, leaving 5 bases of the junction unmatched.

The chain combines TRBV5-1 with TRBJ1-1, with 9 bases matching TRBD1. V lost 0 bases and J lost 3; bases outside the gene matches: 3. Looked up from germline, CDR1 is SGHRS and CDR2 is YFSETQ. CDR3 size: 15 residues. The CDR3 reads CASSLGGTGYTEAFF. The CDR3 DNA sequence: TGCGCCAGCAGCTTGGGCGGGACAGGGTACACTGAAGCTTTCTTT. The variable domain in full, with the rest retrieved from reference TRBV5-1 and TRBJ1-1, is KAGVTQTPRYLIKTRGQQVTLSCSPISGHRSVSWYQQTPGQGLQFLFEYFSETQRNKGNFPGRFSGRQFSNSRSEMNVSTLELGDSALYLCASSLGGTGYTEAFFGQGTRLTVV.